Only a few counts were recorded for the clone carrying this T cell receptor (beta chain). The antigen remains undetermined. Investigators isolated RNA and reverse transcribed it into cDNA to act as the sequencing template. Profiled with immunoSEQ multiplex PCR; TCRdb holds only in-frame clones, not every one. Of hundreds of thousands of clones detected, roughly three fifths appear once; the ten largest clones hold 1.2%. Treatment in this sample: oral pan-JAK inhibitor, 5-10 mg twice daily. Sorting of PBMCs yielded the CD4+ and CD8+ T cells. These data are taken from a study of CD8+ T cells in alopecia areata. Findings of the study overall: Relative to normal scalp, lesional scalp, especially alopecia totalis/universalis, showed higher clonality.

The sample here was CD4+ T cells sorted from blood, taken at week 44, from a patient treated with tofacitinib. The sequence came from a human donor with alopecia areata.

The CDR3 sequence: CSVYEAGLYGYTF. CDR3 sequence (DNA): TGCAGCGTTTACGAGGCAGGGCTCTATGGCTACACCTTC. The chain carries TRBV29-1 and TRBJ1-2, with a weak D call TRBD1 (5 bases). The V gene lost 5 bases and the J gene lost 4 bases, with 14 bases spanning the gap. CDR1 SQVTM and CDR2 ANQGSEA come from the germline V gene. This CDR3 is built from 13 residues.